Here is one T cell receptor beta chain with its context. The junction and the germline gene differ at one end; a read error may be behind it. The data originate from a study of technical replicates of blood from a handful of donors. Some clones are missing from TCRdb's copy, which holds only in-frame ones; the method was immunoSEQ multiplex PCR. Of roughly 69,000 clones listed, around 87% are singletons. CDR3 length equals 11 residues. CDR1 and CDR2 from the germline V gene are SGHNT and YENEEA. What was sequenced was PBMCs. The chain is built from TRBV11-3 and TRBJ2-1; 9 bases agree with TRBD2. This TCR was sampled from a human donor in good health. Some clones in this sample may be carry-over from other donors' samples. CDR3 in amino acids: CASSAGGRLIF. The DNA of the CDR3 is TGTGCCAGCAGCGCGGGAGGGCGCCTTATCTTC.